The rows below give T cell receptor beta chains drawn from one sample of a study of blood T cell repertoires in COVID-19. Sequenced by immunoSEQ multiplex PCR; TCRdb stores in-frame clones only, minus some. The sample carries a few hundred thousand clones, around four fifths recorded once. The specimen sequenced was peripheral blood. These receptors were collected from an older woman who had recovered from COVID-19. Both conserved end residues are trimmed from each CDR3.

v_call	j_call	cdr3_aa
TRBV27	TRBJ1-4	ASRKFLGRSGEKLF
TRBV9	TRBJ2-3	ASSGRGGAPRDTQY
TRBV5-1	TRBJ1-1	ASSLPEQGASEAF
TRBV7-2	TRBJ2-1	ASSLVLAEYVPTYNEQF
TRBV18	TRBJ2-7	ASSSPDSGSYEQY
TRBV7-8	TRBJ1-1	ASSFFLAGVNTEAF
TRBV9	TRBJ2-5	ASSAGTSQETQY
TRBV5-6	TRBJ2-5	ASSSLGQAGGETQY
TRBV9	TRBJ2-1	ASSVDREAEQF
TRBV2	TRBJ1-2	ASSEGARNYGYT
TRBV29-1	TRBJ2-5	SVAPGNRETQY
TRBV4-1	TRBJ2-1	ASSQDRSLAGGRDEQF
TRBV9	TRBJ2-6	ASSVGTSGGAQANVLT
TRBV6-2/TRBV6-3	TRBJ1-5	ASSKMGQGAHQPQH
TRBV7-3	TRBJ2-3	ASSPVSGGARDTQY
TRBV3-1/TRBV3-2	TRBJ2-1	ASRRTYQSSYNEQF
TRBV10-3	TRBJ1-5	AISEWSPGADRGGSQPQH
TRBV4-3	TRBJ1-5	ASSQDYVAQGVAQPQH
TRBV4-1	TRBJ2-3	ASSQDQYEARDTQY
TRBV2	TRBJ2-3	ASSDLVATDTQY
TRBV5-5	TRBJ2-3	ASSFGRGTDTQY
TRBV3-1/TRBV3-2	TRBJ1-2	ASSDGQAWGNYGYT
TRBV6-5	TRBJ1-3	ASSRQGSPGNTIY
TRBV3-1/TRBV3-2	TRBJ2-5	ASSRGLAGGPETQY
TRBV19	TRBJ1-2	ASTRTGSGYT
TRBV7-6	TRBJ2-2	ASSYRTGRNTGELF
TRBV29-1	TRBJ1-1	SARREGRTTEAF
TRBV7-3	TRBJ2-3	ASSRTGELAGLSTDTQY
TRBV4-3	TRBJ1-2	ASSQDWDRANYGYT
TRBV19	TRBJ2-3	ASSIETSGGSTDTQY
TRBV5-6	TRBJ2-1	ASSRIAGSSYNEQF
TRBV18	TRBJ1-5	ASSPRTVAKQPQH
TRBV19	TRBJ2-2	ASSMMSGETGELF
TRBV3-1/TRBV3-2	TRBJ1-2	ASSRVRGGANYGYT
TRBV6-6	TRBJ2-3	ASSLTGTGGTDTQY
TRBV3-1/TRBV3-2	TRBJ2-5	ASSHRVETQY
TRBV4-1	TRBJ2-1	ASSLRTSLYNEQF
TRBV9	TRBJ1-1	ASSQEGRGNTEAF
TRBV29-1	TRBJ1-4	SAPISGDEKLF
TRBV10-3	TRBJ2-7	ATTEGAYEQY
TRBV5-1	TRBJ1-1	ASSLGAESTEAF
TRBV7-2	TRBJ2-3	ASSLGLAGQEHTDTQY
TRBV19	TRBJ1-2	ASTDREGRGYT
TRBV6-6	TRBJ1-3	ASSDRTGPGNTIY
TRBV2	TRBJ1-1	ASTWGQQNTEAF
TRBV2	TRBJ1-5	ASSGLDSTVNQPQH
TRBV12-3/TRBV12-4	TRBJ1-1	ASNLGNTEAF
TRBV2	TRBJ2-1	ASTGRESEQF
TRBV6-4	TRBJ2-7	ASSGGGEQY